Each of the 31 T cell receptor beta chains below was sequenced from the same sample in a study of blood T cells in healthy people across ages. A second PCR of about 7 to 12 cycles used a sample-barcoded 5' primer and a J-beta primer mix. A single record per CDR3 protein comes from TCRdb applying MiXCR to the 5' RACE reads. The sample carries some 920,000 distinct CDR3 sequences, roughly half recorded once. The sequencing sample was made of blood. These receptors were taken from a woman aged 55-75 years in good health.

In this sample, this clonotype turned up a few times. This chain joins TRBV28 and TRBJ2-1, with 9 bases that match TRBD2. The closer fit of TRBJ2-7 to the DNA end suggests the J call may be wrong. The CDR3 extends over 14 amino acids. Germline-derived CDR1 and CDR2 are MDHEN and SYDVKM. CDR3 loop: CASSFAGGYNEQYF. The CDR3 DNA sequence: TGTGCCAGCAGTTTTGCGGGAGGGTACAATGAGCAGTACTTC.

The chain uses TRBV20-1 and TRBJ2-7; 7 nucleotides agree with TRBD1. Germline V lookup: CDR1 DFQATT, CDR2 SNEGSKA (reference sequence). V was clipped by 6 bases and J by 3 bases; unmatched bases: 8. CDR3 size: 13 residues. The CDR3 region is CSARTGWGYEQYF. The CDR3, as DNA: TGCAGTGCACGGACAGGATGGGGCTACGAGCAGTACTTC.

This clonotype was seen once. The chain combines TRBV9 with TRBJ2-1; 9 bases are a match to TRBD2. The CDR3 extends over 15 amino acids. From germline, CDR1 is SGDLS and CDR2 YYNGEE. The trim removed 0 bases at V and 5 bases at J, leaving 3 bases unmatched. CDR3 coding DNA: TGTGCCAGCAGCGTAGCTAGCGGGGTTCACAATGAGCAGTTCTTC. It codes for CASSVASGVHNEQFF.

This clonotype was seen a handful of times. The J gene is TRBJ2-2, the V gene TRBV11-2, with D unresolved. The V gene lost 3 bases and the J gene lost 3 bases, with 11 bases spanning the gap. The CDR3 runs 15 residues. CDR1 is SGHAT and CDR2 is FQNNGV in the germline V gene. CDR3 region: CASSFGDGYTGELFF. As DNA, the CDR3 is TGTGCCAGCAGCTTTGGCGATGGGTACACCGGGGAGCTGTTTTTT.

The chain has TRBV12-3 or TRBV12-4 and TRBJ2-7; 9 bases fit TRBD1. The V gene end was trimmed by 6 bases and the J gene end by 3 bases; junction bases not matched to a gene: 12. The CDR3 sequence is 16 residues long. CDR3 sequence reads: CASSSTYRTGDYEQYF. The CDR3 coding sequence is TGTGCCAGCAGCTCGACTTACAGGACAGGGGACTACGAGCAGTACTTC.

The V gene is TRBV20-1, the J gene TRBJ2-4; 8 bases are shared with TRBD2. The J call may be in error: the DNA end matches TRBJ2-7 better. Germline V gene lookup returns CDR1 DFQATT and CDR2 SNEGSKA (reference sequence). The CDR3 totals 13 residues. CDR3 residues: CSARWGLGYEQYF. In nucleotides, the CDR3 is TGCAGTGCTAGATGGGGACTAGGTTACGAGCAGTACTTC.

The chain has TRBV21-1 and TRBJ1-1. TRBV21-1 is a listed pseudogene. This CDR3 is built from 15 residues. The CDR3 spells CASSKHDPRNTEAFF. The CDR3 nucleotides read TGTGCCAGCAGCAAACATGACCCCAGGAACACTGAAGCTTTCTTT.

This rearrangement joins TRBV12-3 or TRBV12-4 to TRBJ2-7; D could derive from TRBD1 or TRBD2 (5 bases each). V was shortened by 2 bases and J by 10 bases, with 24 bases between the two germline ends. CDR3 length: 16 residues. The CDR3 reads CASSLRGDRTKNSQYF. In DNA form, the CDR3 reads TGTGCCAGCAGTTTAAGAGGGGATCGAACCAAAAACAGTCAGTACTTC.

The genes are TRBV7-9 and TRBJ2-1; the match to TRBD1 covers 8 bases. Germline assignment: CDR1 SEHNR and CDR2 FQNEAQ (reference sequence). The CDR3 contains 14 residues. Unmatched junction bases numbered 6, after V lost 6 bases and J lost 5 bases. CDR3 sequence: CASRSTGVDNEQFF. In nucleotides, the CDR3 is TGTGCCAGCAGATCGACAGGGGTTGACAATGAGCAGTTCTTC.

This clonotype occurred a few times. The CDR3 region is CASDLKDRRGDTQYF. The CDR3 nucleotides are TGTGCCAGCGACCTTAAGGATAGACGCGGGGATACGCAGTATTTT. This chain links TRBV28 with TRBJ2-3; the D gene is possibly TRBD2 (5 bases). Germline V gene sequence: CDR1 MDHEN, CDR2 SYDVKM. Deletions cut 8 bases from V and 6 bases from J, with 21 bases between. The CDR3 has 15 residues.

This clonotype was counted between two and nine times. This chain's CDR3 is CASSPQGALEQYF. CDR3 DNA: TGCGCCAGCAGCCCCCAGGGGGCCCTCGAGCAGTACTTC. This chain links TRBV4-1 with TRBJ2-7, with 8 positions matching TRBD1. The germline V gene encodes CDR1 MGHRA and CDR2 YSYEKL. This CDR3 has 13 residues. V gave up 4 bases and J gave up 6 bases; unmatched junction bases: 5.

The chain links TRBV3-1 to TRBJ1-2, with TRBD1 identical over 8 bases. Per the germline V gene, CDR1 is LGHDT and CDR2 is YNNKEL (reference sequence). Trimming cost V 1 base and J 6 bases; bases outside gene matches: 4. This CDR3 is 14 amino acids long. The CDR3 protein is CASSQGTGPNGYTF. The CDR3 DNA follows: TGTGCCAGCAGCCAAGGGACAGGGCCTAATGGCTACACCTTC. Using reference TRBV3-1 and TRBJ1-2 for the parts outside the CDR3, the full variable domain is DTAVSQTPKYLVTQMGNDKSIKCEQNLGHDTMYWYKQDSKKFLKIMFSYNNKELIINETVPNRFSPKSPDKAHLNLHINSLELGDSAVYFCASSQGTGPNGYTFGSGTRLTVV.

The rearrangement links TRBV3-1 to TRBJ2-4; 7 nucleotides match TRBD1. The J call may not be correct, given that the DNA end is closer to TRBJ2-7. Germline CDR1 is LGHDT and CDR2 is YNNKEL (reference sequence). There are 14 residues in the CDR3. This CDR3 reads CASSQGRGFYEQYF. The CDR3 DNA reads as TGTGCCAGCAGCCAGGGCAGGGGGTTCTACGAGCAGTACTTC.

In DNA form, the CDR3 reads TGCGCCAGCAGCCAAGATTGGGCTAGCGATGACACTGAGCAGTTCTTC. Residues: CASSQDWASDDTEQFF. V usage is TRBV4-3 and J usage is TRBJ2-1, with D possibly TRBD2 on 6 matching bases. The length of the CDR3 is 16 residues. Trimming removed 0 bases at V and 9 bases at J, with 18 bases between. CDR1 LGHNA and CDR2 YSLEER come from the germline V gene.

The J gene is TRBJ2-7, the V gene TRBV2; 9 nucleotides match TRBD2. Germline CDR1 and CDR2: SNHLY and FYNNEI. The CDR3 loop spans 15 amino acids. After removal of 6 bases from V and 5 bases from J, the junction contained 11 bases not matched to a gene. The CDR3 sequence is CASSGIAGVVDEQYF. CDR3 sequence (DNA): TGTGCCAGCAGCGGAATAGCGGGAGTGGTCGACGAGCAGTACTTC. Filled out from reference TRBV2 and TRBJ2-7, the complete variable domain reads EPEVTQTPSHQVTQMGQEVILRCVPISNHLYFYWYRQILGQKVEFLVSFYNNEISEKSEIFDDQFSVERPDGSNFTLKIRSTKLEDSAMYFCASSGIAGVVDEQYFGPGTRLTVT.

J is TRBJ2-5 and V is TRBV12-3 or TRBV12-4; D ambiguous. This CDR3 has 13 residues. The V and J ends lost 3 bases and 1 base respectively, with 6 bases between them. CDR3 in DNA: TGTGCCAGCAGTTTTCAGATCCAAGAGACCCAGTACTTC. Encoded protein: CASSFQIQETQYF.

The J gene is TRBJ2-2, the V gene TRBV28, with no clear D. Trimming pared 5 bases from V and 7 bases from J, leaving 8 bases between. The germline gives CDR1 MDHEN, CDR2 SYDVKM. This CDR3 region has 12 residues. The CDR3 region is CASSPRLGELFF. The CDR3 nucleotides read TGTGCCAGCAGTCCCCGACTCGGGGAGCTGTTTTTT.

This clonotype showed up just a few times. CDR3 in DNA: TGCGCCAGCAGCTGGACAGGAGCGAACACTGAAGCTTTCTTT. Its protein is CASSWTGANTEAFF. V is TRBV5-1 and J is TRBJ1-1, with 7 bases aligning to TRBD1. The germline CDR1 and CDR2 sequences are SGHRS and YFSETQ. V was pared by 3 bases and J by 1 base, with 3 bases of the junction left unmatched. This CDR3 is built from 14 residues.

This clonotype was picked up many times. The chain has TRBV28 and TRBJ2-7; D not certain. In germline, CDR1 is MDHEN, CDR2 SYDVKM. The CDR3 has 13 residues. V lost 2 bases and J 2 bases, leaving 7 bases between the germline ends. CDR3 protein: CASSLDGPYEQYF. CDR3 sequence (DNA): TGTGCCAGCAGTTTAGACGGGCCCTACGAGCAGTACTTC.

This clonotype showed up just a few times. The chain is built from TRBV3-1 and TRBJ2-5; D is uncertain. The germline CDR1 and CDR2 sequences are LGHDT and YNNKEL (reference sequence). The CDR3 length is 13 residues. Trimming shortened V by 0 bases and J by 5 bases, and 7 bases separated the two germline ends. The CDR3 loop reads CASSQDNWETQYF. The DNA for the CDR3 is TGTGCCAGCAGCCAAGATAATTGGGAGACCCAGTACTTC.

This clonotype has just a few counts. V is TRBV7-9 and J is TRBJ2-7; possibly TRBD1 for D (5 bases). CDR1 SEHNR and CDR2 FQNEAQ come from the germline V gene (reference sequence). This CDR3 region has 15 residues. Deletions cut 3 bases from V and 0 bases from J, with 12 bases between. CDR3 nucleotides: TGTGCCAGCAGCTTTATTCCCAGGGCCTCCTACGAGCAGTACTTC. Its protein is CASSFIPRASYEQYF. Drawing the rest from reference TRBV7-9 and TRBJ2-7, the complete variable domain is DTGVSQNPRHKITKRGQNVTFRCDPISEHNRLYWYRQTLGQGPEFLTYFQNEAQLEKSRLLSDRFSAERPKGSFSTLEIQRTEQGDSAMYLCASSFIPRASYEQYFGPGTRLTVT.

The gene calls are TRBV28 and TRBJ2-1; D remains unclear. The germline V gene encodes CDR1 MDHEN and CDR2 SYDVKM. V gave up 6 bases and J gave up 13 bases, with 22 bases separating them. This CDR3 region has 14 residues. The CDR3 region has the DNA TGTGCCAGCAGCCCCGCCGACTGGAGAGAGACCCAGTTCTTC. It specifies CASSPADWRETQFF.

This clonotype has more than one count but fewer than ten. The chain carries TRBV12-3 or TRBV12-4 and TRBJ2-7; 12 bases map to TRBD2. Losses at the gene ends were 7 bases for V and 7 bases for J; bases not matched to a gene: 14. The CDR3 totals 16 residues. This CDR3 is CASTDGGLAGFNEQYF. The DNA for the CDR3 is TGTGCCAGCACCGACGGGGGACTAGCGGGCTTCAATGAGCAGTACTTC.

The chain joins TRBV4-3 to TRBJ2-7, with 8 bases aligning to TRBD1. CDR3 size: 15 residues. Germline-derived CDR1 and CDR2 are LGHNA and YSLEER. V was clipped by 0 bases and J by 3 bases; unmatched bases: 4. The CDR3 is CASSQDQGARYEQYF. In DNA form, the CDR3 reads TGCGCCAGCAGCCAAGATCAGGGGGCGCGCTACGAGCAGTACTTC.

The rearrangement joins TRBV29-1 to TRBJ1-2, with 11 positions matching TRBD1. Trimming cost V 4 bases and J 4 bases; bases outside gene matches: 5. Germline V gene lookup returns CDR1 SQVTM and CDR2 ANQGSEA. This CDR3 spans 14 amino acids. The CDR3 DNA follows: TGCAGCGTTGTGGGGACAGGGGGTGTCTATGGCTACACCTTC. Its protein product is CSVVGTGGVYGYTF. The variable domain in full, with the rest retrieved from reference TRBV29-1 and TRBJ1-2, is SAVISQKPSRDICQRGTSLTIQCQVDSQVTMMFWYRQQPGQSLTLIATANQGSEATYESGFVIDKFPISRPNLTFSTLTVSNMSPEDSSIYLCSVVGTGGVYGYTFGSGTRLTVV.

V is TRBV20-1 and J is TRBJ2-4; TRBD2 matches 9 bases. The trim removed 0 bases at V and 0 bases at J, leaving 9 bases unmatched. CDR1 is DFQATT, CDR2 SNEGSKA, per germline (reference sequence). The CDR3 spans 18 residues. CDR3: CSARDRGGRAIAKNIQYF. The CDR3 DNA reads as TGCAGTGCTAGAGACCGGGGCGGGAGGGCAATAGCCAAAAACATTCAGTACTTC.

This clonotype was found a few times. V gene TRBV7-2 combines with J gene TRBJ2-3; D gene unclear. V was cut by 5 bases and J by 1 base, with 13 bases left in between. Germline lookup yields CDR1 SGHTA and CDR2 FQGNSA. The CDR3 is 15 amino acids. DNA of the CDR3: TGTGCCAGCAGCCCCCGCTATGGGGGCACAGATACGCAGTATTTT. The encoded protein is CASSPRYGGTDTQYF.

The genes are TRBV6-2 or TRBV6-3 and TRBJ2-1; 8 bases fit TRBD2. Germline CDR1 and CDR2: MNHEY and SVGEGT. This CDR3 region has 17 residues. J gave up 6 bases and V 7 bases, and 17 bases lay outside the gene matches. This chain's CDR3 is CASTLGGSGTLLNEQFF. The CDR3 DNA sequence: TGTGCCAGCACCCTGGGGGGTAGCGGGACCTTACTCAATGAGCAGTTCTTC.

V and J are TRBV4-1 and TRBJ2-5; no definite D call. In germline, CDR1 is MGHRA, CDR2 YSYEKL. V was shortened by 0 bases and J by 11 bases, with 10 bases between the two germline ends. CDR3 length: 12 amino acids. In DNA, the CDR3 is TGCGCCAGCAGCCAAGAGATCAATGAGCAGTACTTC. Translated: CASSQEINEQYF.

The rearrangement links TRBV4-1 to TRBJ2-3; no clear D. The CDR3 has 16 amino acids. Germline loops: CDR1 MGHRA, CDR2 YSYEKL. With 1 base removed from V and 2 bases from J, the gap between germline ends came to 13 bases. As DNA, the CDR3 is TGCGCCAGCAGCCAAGTTCTGGGATCTGCCACAGATACGCAGTATTTT. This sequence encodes CASSQVLGSATDTQYF.

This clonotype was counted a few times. The DNA of the CDR3 is TGTGCCAGCAGTTACGGGGGGCCTGGGGCCAACGTCCTGACTTTC. This encodes CASSYGGPGANVLTF. The rearrangement joins TRBV6-5 to TRBJ2-6; D tentatively fits TRBD1 or TRBD2 (6 bases each). The CDR3 runs to 15 residues. The V end lost 2 bases, the J end lost 2 bases, and 7 bases lay between the germline ends. Germline V CDR1 and CDR2: MNHEY, SVGAGI.